Listed here are 9 T cell receptor beta chains from one sample, sequenced in a study of T cells in Graves' hyperthyroidism and ophthalmopathy. The investigators amplified TCR beta CDR3 regions from RNA transcripts. First-round RT-PCR of the TCR CDR3 relied on the HTBI primer set. TCRdb called the multiplex PCR reads again in MiXCR, with one record for every CDR3 protein. The sample has more than 350,000 distinct CDR3 sequences; approximately 17% are singletons. Source material: blood. Receptors originate from a woman in her thirties with Graves' hyperthyroidism that later progressed to Graves' ophthalmopathy.

In its sample, this clonotype was seen many times. DNA for the CDR3: TGCGCCAGCAGCCAAGGGAGTGGCAACTATGGCTACACCTTC. This translates into CASSQGSGNYGYTF. This rearrangement joins TRBV4-1 to TRBJ1-2; no definite D call. Germline CDR1 is MGHRA and CDR2 is YSYEKL. The CDR3 consists of 14 residues. With 1 base removed from V and 2 bases from J, the gap between germline ends came to 8 bases.

This chain connects TRBV5-1 to TRBJ1-3; no definite D call. In germline, CDR1 is SGHRS, CDR2 YFSETQ. Trimming took off 1 base at V and 0 bases at J, with 11 bases between the two ends. This CDR3 is 16 amino acids long. CDR3 sequence (DNA): TGCGCCAGCAGCTTGTTTGATGGATCCTCTGGAAACACCATATATTTT. Protein: CASSLFDGSSGNTIYF. The full variable domain, in which reference TRBV5-1 and TRBJ1-3 provide the parts outside the CDR3, is KAGVTQTPRYLIKTRGQQVTLSCSPISGHRSVSWYQQTPGQGLQFLFEYFSETQRNKGNFPGRFSGRQFSNSRSEMNVSTLELGDSALYLCASSLFDGSSGNTIYFGEGSWLTVV.

The chain links TRBV7-9 to TRBJ2-1; no definite D call. This CDR3 has 12 amino acids. Germline V gives CDR1 SEHNR, CDR2 FQNEAQ (reference sequence). V lost 5 bases to trimming and J lost 8 bases, with 10 bases between them. The CDR3: CASSPTTYEQFF. The CDR3 region has the DNA TGTGCCAGCAGCCCGACGACGTATGAGCAGTTCTTC.

The DNA for the CDR3 is TGTGCCAGCAGTCTTGACAGGGTTGGCTACACCTTC. It encodes CASSLDRVGYTF. The rearrangement links TRBV6-1 to TRBJ1-2; 7 bases map to TRBD1. CDR1 is MNHNS, CDR2 SASEGT, per germline. The J segment lost 7 bases and the V segment lost 5 bases, leaving 4 bases of the junction unmatched. The CDR3 spans 12 residues.

Many counts were recorded for this clonotype. The CDR3, as DNA: TGTGCCAGCAAGACCCAGGGAAATCAGCCCCAGCATTTT. This sequence encodes CASKTQGNQPQHF. This chain joins TRBV2 and TRBJ1-5; D might be TRBD1 (5 bases). This CDR3 is built from 13 residues. CDR1 SNHLY and CDR2 FYNNEI come from the germline V gene. V lost 7 bases, J lost 4 bases, and 11 bases lay in between.

This clonotype has more than one count but fewer than ten. V usage is TRBV5-4 and J usage is TRBJ1-1, with D possibly being TRBD1 (6 bases). The CDR3 contains 15 residues. V was clipped by 2 bases and J by 4 bases, with 15 bases between them. Germline V gives CDR1 SGHNT, CDR2 YYREEE (reference sequence). The CDR3 nucleotides read TGTGCCAGCAGCTTTCTCGGGGGGCATGGCACTGAAGCTTTCTTT. As protein: CASSFLGGHGTEAFF. The full variable domain, in which reference TRBV5-4 and TRBJ1-1 provide the parts outside the CDR3, is ETGVTQSPTHLIKTRGQQVTLRCSSQSGHNTVSWYQQALGQGPQFIFQYYREEENGRGNFPPRFSGLQFPNYSSELNVNALELDDSALYLCASSFLGGHGTEAFFGQGTRLTVV.

The chain employs TRBV20-1 and TRBJ2-7, with 7 bases lining up with TRBD1. Germline V gene sequence: CDR1 DFQATT, CDR2 SNEGSKA (reference sequence). The CDR3 sequence is 13 residues long. V lost 5 bases to trimming and J lost 2 bases; unmatched junction nucleotides: 6. The CDR3: CSAQRDSPYEQYF. In nucleotides, the CDR3 is TGCAGTGCTCAACGGGACAGCCCCTACGAGCAGTACTTC.

The chain uses TRBV6-2 or TRBV6-3 and TRBJ1-1, with D unresolved. Germline loops: CDR1 MNHEY, CDR2 SVGEGT. The CDR3 extends over 14 amino acids. Between the trimmed V and J ends, which lost 2 bases and 4 bases, there was a span of 11 bases. CDR3 protein: CASSYRDLSTEAFF. CDR3 nucleotide sequence: TGTGCCAGCAGTTACCGCGACTTATCCACTGAAGCTTTCTTT.

For this clonotype: A much larger clonotype is one base distant, so this may be a read error. This chain joins TRBV13 and TRBJ2-1; 10 bases match TRBD2. Trimming at V came to 5 bases and at J to 2 bases, leaving 6 bases not matched to a gene. CDR1 and CDR2 from the germline V gene are PRHDT and FYEKMQ (reference sequence). This CDR3 has 16 amino acids. As DNA, the CDR3 is TGTGCCAGCAGCCGGTTGGGACTAGCGACCTACAATGAGCAGTTCTTC. Translated, it gives CASSRLGLATYNEQFF.